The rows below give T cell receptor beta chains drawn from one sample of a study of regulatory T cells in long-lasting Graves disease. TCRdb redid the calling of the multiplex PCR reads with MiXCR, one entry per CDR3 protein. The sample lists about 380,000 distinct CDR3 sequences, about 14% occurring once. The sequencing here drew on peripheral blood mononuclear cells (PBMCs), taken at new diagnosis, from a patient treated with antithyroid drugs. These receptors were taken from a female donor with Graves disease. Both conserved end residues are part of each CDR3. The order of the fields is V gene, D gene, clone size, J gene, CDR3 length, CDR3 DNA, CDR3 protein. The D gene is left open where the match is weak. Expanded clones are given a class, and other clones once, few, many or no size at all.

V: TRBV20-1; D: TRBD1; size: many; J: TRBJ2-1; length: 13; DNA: TGCAGTGCTAGAGATATTGAGGGACAGGGTCAGTTCTTC; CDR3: CSARDIEGQGQFF
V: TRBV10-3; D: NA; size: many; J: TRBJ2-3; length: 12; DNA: TGTGCCACCCGTTCTGGCTCAGATACGCAGTATTTT; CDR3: CATRSGSDTQYF
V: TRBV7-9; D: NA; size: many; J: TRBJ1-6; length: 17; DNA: TGTGCCAGCCTTTTTACGGGGGGGATGGATGAAAATTCACCCCTCCACTTT; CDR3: CASLFTGGMDENSPLHF
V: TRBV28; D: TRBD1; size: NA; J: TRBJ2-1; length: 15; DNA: TGTGCCAGCGGGACAACAGGGGAGTCCTACAATGAGCAGTTCTTC; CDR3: CASGTTGESYNEQFF
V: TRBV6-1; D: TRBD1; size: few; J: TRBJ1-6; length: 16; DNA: TGTGCCAGCAGTGGACAGGGGGAGTTCTTGGGTTCACCCCTCCACTTT; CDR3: CASSGQGEFLGSPLHF
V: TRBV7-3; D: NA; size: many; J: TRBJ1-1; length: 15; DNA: TGTGCCAGCAGCTTAGAAGTTGTAGCTAACACTGAAGCTTTCTTT; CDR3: CASSLEVVANTEAFF
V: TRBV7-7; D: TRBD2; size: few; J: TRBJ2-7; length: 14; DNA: TGTGCTAGCAGCCCAGATAGCGGGAGCCTCGAGCAGTACTTC; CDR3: CASSPDSGSLEQYF
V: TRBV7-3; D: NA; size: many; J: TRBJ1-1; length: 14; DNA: TGTGCCAGCAGCCCAGGAGGGTCCCGACCCCGGGCTTTCTTT; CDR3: CASSPGGSRPRAFF
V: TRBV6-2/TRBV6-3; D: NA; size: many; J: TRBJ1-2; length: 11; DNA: TGTGCCAGCAGCGTTATGGGTGGCTACACCTTC; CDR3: CASSVMGGYTF
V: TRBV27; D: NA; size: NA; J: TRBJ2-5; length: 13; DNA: TGTGCCAGCAGGGTCCGGATCGAGGGGGCCCAGTACTTC; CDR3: CASRVRIEGAQYF
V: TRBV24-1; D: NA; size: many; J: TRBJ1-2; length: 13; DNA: TGTGCCACCAGCAGTGGACATAACTATGGCTACACCTTC; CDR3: CATSSGHNYGYTF
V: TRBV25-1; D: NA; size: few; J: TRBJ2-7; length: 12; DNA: TGTGCCACCCAGACGGGCCACTACGAGCAGTACTTC; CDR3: CATQTGHYEQYF
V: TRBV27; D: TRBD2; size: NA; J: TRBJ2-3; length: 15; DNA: TGTGCCAGCTTCCTTCACGGCGGGAGGACAGATACGCAGTATTTT; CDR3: CASFLHGGRTDTQYF
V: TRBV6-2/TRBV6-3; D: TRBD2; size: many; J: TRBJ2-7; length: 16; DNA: TGTGCCAGCAGTTTTAGGACTAGCGGGCGTACCTACGAGCAGTACTTC; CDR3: CASSFRTSGRTYEQYF
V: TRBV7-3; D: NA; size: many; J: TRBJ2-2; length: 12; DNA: TGTGCCAGCAGCTACCAAGGCGGGGAGCTGTTTTTT; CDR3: CASSYQGGELFF
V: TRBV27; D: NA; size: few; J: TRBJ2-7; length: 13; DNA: TGTGCCAGCGGGTCCTCGTCTCCTTACGAGCAGTACTTC; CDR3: CASGSSSPYEQYF
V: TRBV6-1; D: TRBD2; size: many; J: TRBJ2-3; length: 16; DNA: TGTGCCACCCGCAACAACTTAGCGGGGATCACAGATACGCAGTATTTT; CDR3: CATRNNLAGITDTQYF
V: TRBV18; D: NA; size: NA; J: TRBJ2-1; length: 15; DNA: TGTGCCAGCTCACCCCCGGGCCCTACCCTCTATGAGCAGTTCTTC; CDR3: CASSPPGPTLYEQFF
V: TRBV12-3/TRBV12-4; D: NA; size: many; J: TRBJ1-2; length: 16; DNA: TGTGCCAGCAGTCCTCACTACTACAGGGAGGCCTATGGCTACACCTTC; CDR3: CASSPHYYREAYGYTF
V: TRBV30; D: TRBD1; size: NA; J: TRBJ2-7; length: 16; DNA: TGTGCCTGGTCCCGGGGAGTGGACAGGAGCTCCTACGAGCAGTACTTC; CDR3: CAWSRGVDRSSYEQYF
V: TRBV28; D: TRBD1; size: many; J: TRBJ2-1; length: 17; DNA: TGTGCCAGCAGAAACCCTGGGTACAGGGGGCCTGGGAATGAGCAGTTCTTC; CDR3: CASRNPGYRGPGNEQFF
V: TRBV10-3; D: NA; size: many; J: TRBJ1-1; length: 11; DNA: TGTGCCATCAGTGAGGGACAGTTAGCTTTCTTT; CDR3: CAISEGQLAFF
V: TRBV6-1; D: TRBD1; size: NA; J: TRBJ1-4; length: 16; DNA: TGTGCCAGCAGTAGCCTCGGCGGGACAGTTAATGAAAAACTGGTTTTT; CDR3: CASSSLGGTVNEKLVF
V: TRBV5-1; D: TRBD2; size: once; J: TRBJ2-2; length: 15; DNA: TGCGCCAGCATGAGGGCGGGGGGGCCAACCGGGGAGCTGTTTTTT; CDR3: CASMRAGGPTGELFF
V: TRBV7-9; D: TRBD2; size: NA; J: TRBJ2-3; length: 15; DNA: TGTGCCAGCAGCTTGCTAGCGGGAGGGCTGGATACGCAGTATTTT; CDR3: CASSLLAGGLDTQYF
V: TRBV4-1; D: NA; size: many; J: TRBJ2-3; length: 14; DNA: TGCGCCAGCAGCCTGGTCGGTACGGCAGATACGCAGTATTTT; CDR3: CASSLVGTADTQYF
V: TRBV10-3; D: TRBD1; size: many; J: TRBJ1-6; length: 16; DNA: TGTGCCATCAGTGAGTCGAGGGGACAGTGGGTTTCACCCCTCCACTTT; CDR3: CAISESRGQWVSPLHF
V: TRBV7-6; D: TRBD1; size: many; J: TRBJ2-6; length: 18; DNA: TGTGCCAGCAGCTTTGCCGGGACAGGGGGCGCTGGGGCCAACGTCCTGACTTTC; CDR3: CASSFAGTGGAGANVLTF
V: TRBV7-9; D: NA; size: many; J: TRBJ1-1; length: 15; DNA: TGTGCCAGCAGCTTGCGGGGCGCAGTGAACACTGAAGCTTTCTTT; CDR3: CASSLRGAVNTEAFF
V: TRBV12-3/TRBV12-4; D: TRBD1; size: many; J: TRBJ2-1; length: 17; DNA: TGTGCCAGCAGCTCACCGATGGGACAGGGGGCCTACAATGAGCAGTTCTTC; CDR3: CASSSPMGQGAYNEQFF
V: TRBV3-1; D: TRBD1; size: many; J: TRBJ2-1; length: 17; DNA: TGTGCCAGCAGCCAAGGGCCCTTAGGGACAGCGTTTAATGAGCAGTTCTTC; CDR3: CASSQGPLGTAFNEQFF
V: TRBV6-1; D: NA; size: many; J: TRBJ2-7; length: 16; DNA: TGTGCCAGCAGGATCACCGAAACCGGGACGGGGGTCGAGCAGTACTTC; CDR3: CASRITETGTGVEQYF
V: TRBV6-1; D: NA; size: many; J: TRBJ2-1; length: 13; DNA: TGTGCCAGCAGTACCACCTTTCACAATGAGCAGTTCTTC; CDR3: CASSTTFHNEQFF
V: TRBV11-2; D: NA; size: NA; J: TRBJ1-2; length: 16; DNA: TGTGCCAGCAGCATAAGACCAGCTCACATCCCATATGGCTACACCTTC; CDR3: CASSIRPAHIPYGYTF
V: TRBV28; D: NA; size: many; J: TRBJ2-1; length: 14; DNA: TGTGCCAGCAGTTCCCCGGACGGTTACAATGAGCAGTTCTTC; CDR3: CASSSPDGYNEQFF
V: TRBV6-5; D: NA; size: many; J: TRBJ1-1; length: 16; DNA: TGTGCCAGCAGTTACTCCAGAGCGCCTAGAAACACTGAAGCTTTCTTT; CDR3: CASSYSRAPRNTEAFF
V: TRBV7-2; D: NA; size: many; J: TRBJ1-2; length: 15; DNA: TGTGCCAGCAGAGGACGGAACCCTCCCTCGGGTGGCTACACCTTC; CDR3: CASRGRNPPSGGYTF
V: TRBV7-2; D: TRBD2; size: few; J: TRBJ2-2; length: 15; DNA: TGTGCCAGCAGCTCCACTAGCGGGAGGGCCGGGGAGCTGTTTTTT; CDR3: CASSSTSGRAGELFF
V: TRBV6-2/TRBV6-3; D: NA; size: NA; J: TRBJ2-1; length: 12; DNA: TGTGCCAGCAGCCGAGCCCACAATGAGCAGTTCTTC; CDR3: CASSRAHNEQFF
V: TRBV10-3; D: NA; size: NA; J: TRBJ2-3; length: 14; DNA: TGTGCCATCGGACAGAGACCGTTCACAGATACGCAGTATTTT; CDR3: CAIGQRPFTDTQYF
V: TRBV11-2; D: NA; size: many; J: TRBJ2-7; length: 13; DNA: TGTGCCAGCAGCCCTCTGACCCTCTACGAGCAGTACTTC; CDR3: CASSPLTLYEQYF
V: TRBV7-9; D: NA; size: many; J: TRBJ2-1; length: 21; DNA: TGTGCCAGCAGCCTTTCGTGGGGGAGGACGGGAGCCACAAGCTCCTACAATGAGCAGTTCTTC; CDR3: CASSLSWGRTGATSSYNEQFF